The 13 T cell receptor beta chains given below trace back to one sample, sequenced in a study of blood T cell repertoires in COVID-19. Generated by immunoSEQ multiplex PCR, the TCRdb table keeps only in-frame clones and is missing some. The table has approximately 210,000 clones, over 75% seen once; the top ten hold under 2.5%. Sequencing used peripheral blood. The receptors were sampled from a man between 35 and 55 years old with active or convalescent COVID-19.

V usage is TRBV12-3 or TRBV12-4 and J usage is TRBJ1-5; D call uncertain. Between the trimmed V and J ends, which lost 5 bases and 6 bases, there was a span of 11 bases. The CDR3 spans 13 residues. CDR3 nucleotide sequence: TGTGCCAGCAGTCCCCAGAGCGGTCAGCCCCAGCATTTT. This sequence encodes CASSPQSGQPQHF.

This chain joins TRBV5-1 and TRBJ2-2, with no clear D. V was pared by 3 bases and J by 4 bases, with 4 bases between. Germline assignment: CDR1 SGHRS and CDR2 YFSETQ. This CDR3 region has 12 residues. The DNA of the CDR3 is TGCGCCAGCAGCTCCAGCACCGGGGAGCTGTTTTTT. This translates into CASSSSTGELFF.

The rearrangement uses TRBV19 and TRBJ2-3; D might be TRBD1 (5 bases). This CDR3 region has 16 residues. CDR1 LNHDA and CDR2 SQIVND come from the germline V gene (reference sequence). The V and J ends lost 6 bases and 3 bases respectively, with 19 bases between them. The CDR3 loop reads CASSPLSGAVTDTQYF. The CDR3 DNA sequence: TGTGCCAGTAGCCCGCTAAGTGGGGCCGTTACAGATACGCAGTATTTT.

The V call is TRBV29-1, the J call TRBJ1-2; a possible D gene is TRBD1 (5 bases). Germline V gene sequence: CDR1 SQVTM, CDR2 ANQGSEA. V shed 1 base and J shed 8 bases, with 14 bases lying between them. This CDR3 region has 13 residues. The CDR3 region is CSVEVGAGRGYTF. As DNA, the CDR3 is TGCAGCGTTGAAGTCGGGGCGGGGAGGGGCTACACCTTC.

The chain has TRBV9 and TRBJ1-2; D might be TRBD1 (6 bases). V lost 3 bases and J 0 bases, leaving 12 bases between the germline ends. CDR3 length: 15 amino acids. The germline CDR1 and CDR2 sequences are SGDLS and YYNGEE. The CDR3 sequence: CASSALGTTNYGYTF. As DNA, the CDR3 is TGTGCCAGCAGCGCACTAGGGACAACTAACTATGGCTACACCTTC.

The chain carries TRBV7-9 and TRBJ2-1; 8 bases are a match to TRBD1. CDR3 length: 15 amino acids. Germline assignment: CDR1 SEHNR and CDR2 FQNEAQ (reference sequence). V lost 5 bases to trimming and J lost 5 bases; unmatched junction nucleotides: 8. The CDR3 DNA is TGTGCCAGCAGCCAGACCCGGACAGGGCACAATGAGCAGTTCTTC. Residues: CASSQTRTGHNEQFF.

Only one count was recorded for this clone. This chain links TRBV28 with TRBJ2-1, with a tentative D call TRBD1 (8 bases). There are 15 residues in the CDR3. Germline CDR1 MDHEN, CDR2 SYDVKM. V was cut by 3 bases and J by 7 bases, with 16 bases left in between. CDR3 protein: CASSFGGTGRNEQFF. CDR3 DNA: TGTGCCAGCAGTTTCGGGGGGACAGGAAGGAATGAGCAGTTCTTC.

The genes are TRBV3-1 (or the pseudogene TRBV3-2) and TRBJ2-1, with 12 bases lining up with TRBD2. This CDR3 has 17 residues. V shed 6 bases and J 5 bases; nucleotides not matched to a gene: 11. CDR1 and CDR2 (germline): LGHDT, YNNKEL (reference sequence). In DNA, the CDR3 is TGTGCCAGCAGTCGTTCTGCCCTAGCGGGGGGGAACAATGAGCAGTTCTTC. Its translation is CASSRSALAGGNNEQFF.

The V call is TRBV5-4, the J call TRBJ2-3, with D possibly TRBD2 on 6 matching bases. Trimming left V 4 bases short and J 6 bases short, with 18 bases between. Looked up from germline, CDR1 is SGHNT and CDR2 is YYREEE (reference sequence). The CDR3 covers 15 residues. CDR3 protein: CASSLGGERRDTQYF. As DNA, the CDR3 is TGTGCCAGCAGCCTGGGCGGGGAACGGAGGGATACGCAGTATTTT.

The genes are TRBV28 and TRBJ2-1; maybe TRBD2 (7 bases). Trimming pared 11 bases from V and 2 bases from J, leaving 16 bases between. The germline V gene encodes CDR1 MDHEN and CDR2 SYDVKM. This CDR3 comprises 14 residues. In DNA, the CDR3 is TGTGCCGCGCGGGGGCTAGCGGCCTACAATGAGCAGTTCTTC. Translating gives CAARGLAAYNEQFF.

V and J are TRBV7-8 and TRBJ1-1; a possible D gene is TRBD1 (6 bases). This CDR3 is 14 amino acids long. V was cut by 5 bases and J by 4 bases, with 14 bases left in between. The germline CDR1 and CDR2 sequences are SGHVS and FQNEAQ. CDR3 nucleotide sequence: TGTGCCAGCAGCCCCGTACAGGGTGGCACTGAAGCTTTCTTT. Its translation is CASSPVQGGTEAFF.

The CDR3 is CASSSFDRDNNEQFF. The CDR3 DNA sequence: TGTGCCAGCAGTTCCTTTGACAGGGATAACAATGAGCAGTTCTTC. The rearrangement uses TRBV28 and TRBJ2-1, with 7 bases that match TRBD1. The CDR3 runs to 15 residues. Germline CDR1 and CDR2: MDHEN and SYDVKM. V gave up 4 bases and J gave up 5 bases; unmatched junction bases: 8.

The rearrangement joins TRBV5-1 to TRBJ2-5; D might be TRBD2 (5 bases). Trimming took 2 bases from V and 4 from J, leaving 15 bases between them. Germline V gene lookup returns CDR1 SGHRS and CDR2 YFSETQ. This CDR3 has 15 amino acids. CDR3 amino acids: CASSFGNFGVETQYF. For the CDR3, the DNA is TGCGCCAGCAGCTTCGGTAACTTCGGGGTAGAGACCCAGTACTTC.